One and the same sample provided the 10 T cell receptor beta chains below, sequenced in a study of response to subunit inactivated influenza vaccine. Using its own MiXCR run on the RT-PCR reads, TCRdb lists one record per CDR3 protein. The data show under 950,000 distinct CDR3 sequences, approximately 22% seen once. Sequencing was performed on PBMCs from blood, taken 4 to 6 days after vaccination. All receptors come from a man over 45 who received an inactivated influenza vaccine.

The table lists this clonotype with many counts. CDR3 protein: CASSFRAGRGYTF. The CDR3 DNA sequence: TGTGCCAGCAGTTTCCGGGCAGGTCGAGGCTACACCTTC. The chain combines TRBV28 with TRBJ1-2, with D unresolved. CDR1 and CDR2 (germline): MDHEN, SYDVKM. The CDR3 sequence is 13 residues long. Trimming pared 3 bases from V and 8 bases from J, leaving 13 bases between.

There are a few counts of this clonotype. J is TRBJ2-3 and V is TRBV12-3 or TRBV12-4; perhaps TRBD1 as D (6 bases). The CDR3 has 16 amino acids. V lost 5 bases and J 2 bases, leaving 17 bases between the germline ends. As DNA, the CDR3 is TGTGCCAGCAGTCGCTCATGGGGGCGGGTCACAGATACGCAGTATTTT. Translated: CASSRSWGRVTDTQYF.

The chain is built from TRBV29-1 and TRBJ2-3, with a weak D call TRBD2 (6 bases). The CDR3 has 15 amino acids. Trimming took off 1 base at V and 2 bases at J, with 13 bases between the two ends. CDR1 is SQVTM and CDR2 is ANQGSEA in the germline V gene. DNA of the CDR3: TGCAGCGTTGAAGGGAGGGACGGATTCACAGATACGCAGTATTTT. As protein: CSVEGRDGFTDTQYF.

The chain is built from TRBV12-3 or TRBV12-4 and TRBJ2-7; no reliable D call. V dropped 3 bases and J dropped 4 bases, with 10 bases sitting between them. The CDR3 consists of 13 residues. Here the CDR3 reads CASSFLNYYEQYF. CDR3 nucleotide sequence: TGTGCCAGCAGTTTCCTCAACTATTACGAGCAGTACTTC.

This clonotype was counted between two and nine times. The rearrangement joins TRBV29-1 to TRBJ2-1; 7 bases match TRBD2. The J segment lost 1 base and the V segment lost 7 bases, leaving 19 bases of the junction unmatched. Germline CDR1 is SQVTM and CDR2 is ANQGSEA. This CDR3 is 18 amino acids long. This chain's CDR3 is CSAVPRVEASGSYNEQFF. The CDR3 bases are TGCAGCGCGGTGCCCCGAGTAGAGGCTAGCGGATCCTACAATGAGCAGTTCTTC.

This clonotype was seen only a few times. The chain employs TRBV5-4 and TRBJ2-7, with TRBD2 as a possible D gene (5 bases). Trimming pared 5 bases from V and 3 bases from J, leaving 15 bases between. CDR3 size: 14 residues. The V gene's germline CDR1 is SGHNT and CDR2 YYREEE (reference sequence). CDR3 amino acids: CASSSRTGNYEQYF. In nucleotides, the CDR3 is TGTGCCAGCAGTTCGAGGACGGGGAACTACGAGCAGTACTTC.

The chain's CDR3 is CASTSLAGGGNQETQYF. CDR3 nucleotides: TGTGCCAGCACGAGTTTAGCGGGAGGGGGCAACCAAGAGACCCAGTACTTC. The V call is TRBV7-9, the J call TRBJ2-5; 11 positions match TRBD2. The CDR3 spans 17 residues. CDR1 and CDR2 (germline): SEHNR, FQNEAQ (reference sequence). V lost 7 bases, J lost 0 bases, and 10 bases stayed unmatched.

The gene calls are TRBV7-9 and TRBJ1-1, with D unresolved. Germline values: CDR1 SEHNR, CDR2 FQNEAQ (reference sequence). V lost 0 bases to trimming and J lost 4 bases, with 12 bases between them. This CDR3 comprises 15 residues. CDR3 in DNA: TGTGCCAGCAGCTTAGCGTCGGCAGTTACCACTGAAGCTTTCTTT. It translates to CASSLASAVTTEAFF.

This clonotype was seen many times. The CDR3 loop is CSVVPAGAEQFF. The CDR3 nucleotides are TGCAGCGTTGTTCCAGCGGGGGCTGAGCAGTTCTTC. The V and J genes are TRBV29-1 and TRBJ2-1, with 8 bases that match TRBD2. V lost 4 bases and J lost 9; bases outside the gene matches: 5. This CDR3 has 12 residues. CDR1 SQVTM and CDR2 ANQGSEA come from the germline V gene.

This clonotype came up a few times. The rearrangement links TRBV7-9 to TRBJ2-2, with a weak D call TRBD1 (5 bases). Germline CDR1 and CDR2: SEHNR and FQNEAQ (reference sequence). V was clipped by 4 bases and J by 10 bases, with 16 bases between them. The CDR3 contains 14 residues. CDR3 DNA sequence: TGTGCCAGCAGCTCCTGGACAACACCGGCGGAGCTGTTTTTT. Encoded protein: CASSSWTTPAELFF.